These T cell receptor beta chains were read from a single sample in a study of cytomegalovirus exposure and HLA in healthy donors. The assay was immunoSEQ multiplex PCR, and TCRdb's table has in-frame clones only and misses some. In the table there are 220,000 or so clones, approximately 70% of which are singletons. Specimen: PBMCs. These receptors all stem from a woman in her 30s in good health and CMV-seronegative. CDR3s leave out the opening cysteine and the closing phenylalanine or tryptophan. Fields, in order: J gene, V gene, CDR3 protein.

TRBJ2-2 | TRBV10-1 | ASSESTGDTGELF
TRBJ1-2 | TRBV2 | ASSLRGGNYGYT
TRBJ1-2 | TRBV13 | ASSLTGTGNRDGYT
TRBJ2-1 | TRBV5-4 | ASSSRDRPYNEQF
TRBJ1-2 | TRBV4-1 | ASSHPPGWDQLNYGYT
TRBJ2-5 | TRBV4-2 | ASTVLGRDETQY
TRBJ1-2 | TRBV6-5 | ASSEGRGDGYT
TRBJ2-7 | TRBV7-9 | ASRLAGGGEQY
TRBJ2-7 | TRBV9 | ASSRSGGREQY
TRBJ2-3 | TRBV18 | ASSNNSRSTDTQY
TRBJ1-2 | TRBV4-2 | ASSQDAYGYT
TRBJ1-1 | TRBV7-6 | ASSFPQTGETEAF
TRBJ2-7 | TRBV6-5 | ASSYSSTGFAYEQY
TRBJ2-3 | TRBV10-3 | AISESLAEDLTDTQY
TRBJ1-5 | TRBV19 | ASSPDYSNQPQH
TRBJ2-2 | TRBV9 | ASSEWGLGNTGELF